The clone carrying this T cell receptor beta chain was counted ten times or more. Its specificity is unknown. The V segment lost 2 bases and the J segment 10 bases; nucleotides outside the gene matches: 5. Per the germline V gene, CDR1 is SGHRS and CDR2 is YFSETQ. The CDR3 has 12 amino acids. The data are from a study of neurological immune-mediated disorders. 5'RACE generated cDNA with 10-nucleotide random UMIs. One entry per CDR3 protein, called by TCRdb with MiXCR from the 5' RACE reads. The sample includes some 66,000 distinct CDR3 sequences, 3.5% to 5% of them seen just once. Study-level results: CDR3 amino acid sequences of expanded clones were not shared across subjects, a result suggesting private repertoires in all groups. Phylogenetically, 18 of 34 multiple sclerosis patients' repertoires fell into one related-CDR3 cluster, a possible signature.

Unsorted libraries were prepared from 2 million PBMCs that had been stored at -80 C. The sample taken for sequencing was PBMCs. The chain combines TRBV5-1 with TRBJ1-2; 7 nucleotides agree with TRBD1. This clonotype was obtained from a young man with multiple sclerosis. The CDR3 nucleotides read TGCGCCAGCAGCTTTGGACAGGAAGACTACACCTTC. Its translation is CASSFGQEDYTF.